The clone carrying this TCR beta chain was detected a few times. The CDR3 spans 16 residues. Germline lookup yields CDR1 MNHNS and CDR2 SASEGT. V dropped 6 bases and J dropped 0; count of bases not matched to a gene: 4. The data stem from a study of T-cell reconstitution after alpha-beta-depleted transplantation in children. The library targeted TCRbeta and was prepared with unique molecular identifiers. TCRdb fed the PCR reads into MiXCR, producing one record per CDR3 protein. The top ten hold roughly 27% of the sample, which has 440,000 or so distinct CDR3 sequences, around two fifths seen once. The sample was PBMCs, taken before TCRalphabeta/CD19-depleted stem cell transplant. The V gene is TRBV6-1, the J gene TRBJ2-3; 12 positions agree with TRBD2. This clonotype was obtained from a girl aged 2-10 years with aplastic anemia, due to receive a stem cell transplant. The CDR3 DNA reads as TGTGCCAGCAGGCTGACTAGCGGGGGTAGCACAGATACGCAGTATTTT. Protein sequence: CASRLTSGGSTDTQYF.